The 22 T cell receptor beta chains reported below all come from one sample, sequenced in a study of cytomegalovirus exposure and HLA in healthy donors listed by TCRdb under 2017. Libraries were built with the immunoSEQ multiplex PCR assay. A mixture of 60 forward primers for TCR Vbeta segments and 13 reverse primers for TCR Jbeta segments was used in the multiplex PCR. The immuneACCESS repertoire file appears here via TCRdb, limited to in-frame rearrangements. These files lack a portion of the clones; in checked studies, under half of the deficit traces to unresolved V genes, and the cause of the others is not known. In all, the sample holds some 140,000 clones, and roughly 75% of those were seen once. The leading ten clones occupy over 4% of the sample. What was sequenced was PBMCs. Receptors originate from a man between 25 and 39 years old in good health.

This chain links TRBV25-1 with TRBJ2-1; the match to TRBD2 covers 15 bases. With 5 bases clipped from V and 6 bases from J, the junction kept 5 bases outside the gene matches. The CDR3 spans 16 residues. The V gene's germline CDR1 is MGHDK and CDR2 SYGVNS. CDR3 nucleotide sequence: TGTGCCAGCAGTTACTGGACTAGCGGGAGGGCCAATGAGCAGTTCTTC. The encoded protein is CASSYWTSGRANEQFF.

The chain joins TRBV9 to TRBJ1-3; D is ambiguous. V was cut by 1 base and J by 4 bases, with 9 bases left in between. This CDR3 has 14 amino acids. Germline V gene lookup returns CDR1 SGDLS and CDR2 YYNGEE. The CDR3 loop reads CASSVLAEGNTIYF. The DNA for the CDR3 is TGTGCCAGCAGCGTACTGGCTGAAGGAAACACCATATATTTT.

The gene calls are TRBV2 and TRBJ2-7; possible D gene TRBD2, 6 bases. V was trimmed by 3 bases and J by 6 bases, leaving 18 bases between them. The CDR3 has 15 residues. Germline loops: CDR1 SNHLY, CDR2 FYNNEI. The CDR3 protein is CASSESWASVGEQYF. CDR3 DNA: TGTGCCAGCAGTGAGTCATGGGCTAGCGTAGGCGAGCAGTACTTC. Filled out from reference TRBV2 and TRBJ2-7, the complete variable domain reads EPEVTQTPSHQVTQMGQEVILRCVPISNHLYFYWYRQILGQKVEFLVSFYNNEISEKSEIFDDQFSVERPDGSNFTLKIRSTKLEDSAMYFCASSESWASVGEQYFGPGTRLTVT.

The chain links TRBV21-1 to TRBJ2-7; TRBD2 is the table's D call, not checked against the DNA. TRBV21-1 is a documented pseudogene. The CDR3 is 13 amino acids. The CDR3 region is CAAVAGSPYEQYF. The CDR3 DNA reads as TGTGCCGCGGTGGCGGGAAGCCCCTACGAGCAGTACTTC.

V gene TRBV7-9 combines with J gene TRBJ2-7; 7 bases fit TRBD1. The CDR3 is 15 residues long. Germline V CDR1 and CDR2: SEHNR, FQNEAQ (reference sequence). After removal of 4 bases from V and 2 bases from J, the junction contained 8 bases not matched to a gene. CDR3 sequence reads: CASSSIRTGTYEQYF. The CDR3 DNA is TGTGCCAGCAGCTCCATTAGGACAGGCACCTACGAGCAGTACTTC.

J is TRBJ2-1 and V is TRBV7-9; no clear D gene. The germline CDR1 and CDR2 sequences are SEHNR and FQNEAQ (reference sequence). The CDR3 runs 12 residues. Trimming removed 5 bases at V and 5 bases at J, with 7 bases between. The CDR3 region has the DNA TGTGCCAGCAGCACCCACAACAATGAGCAGTTCTTC. Protein: CASSTHNNEQFF. Together with reference TRBV7-9 and TRBJ2-1, the CDR3 gives the full variable domain: DTGVSQNPRHKITKRGQNVTFRCDPISEHNRLYWYRQTLGQGPEFLTYFQNEAQLEKSRLLSDRFSAERPKGSFSTLEIQRTEQGDSAMYLCASSTHNNEQFFGPGTRLTVL.

CDR3 coding DNA: TGCAGCGTCGCTAAGACAGGGGGGGACGAAAAACTGTTTTTT. It encodes CSVAKTGGDEKLFF. The rearrangement joins TRBV29-1 to TRBJ1-4, with TRBD1 matching over 9 bases. This CDR3 spans 14 amino acids. Germline CDR1 is SQVTM and CDR2 is ANQGSEA. V lost 6 bases and J lost 8; bases outside the gene matches: 10.

The J gene is TRBJ2-1, the V gene TRBV28, with D tentatively TRBD2 (6 bases). The germline V and J ends were trimmed by 8 bases and 7 bases, with 15 bases remaining between them. Germline V gene lookup returns CDR1 MDHEN and CDR2 SYDVKM. The CDR3 contains 13 residues. The CDR3 region has the DNA TGTGCCAGCGTCGGGGGAGTAGTGAATGAGCAGTTCTTC. It yields the protein CASVGGVVNEQFF.

The gene calls are TRBV4-1 and TRBJ1-1; D is undetermined. Between the trimmed V and J ends, which lost 0 bases and 1 base, there was a span of 9 bases. Per germline, CDR1 MGHRA and CDR2 YSYEKL. This CDR3 is built from 15 residues. The CDR3 sequence is CASSQDRARNTEAFF. CDR3 DNA sequence: TGCGCCAGCAGCCAAGACCGAGCTAGGAACACTGAAGCTTTCTTT.

The V call is TRBV7-9, the J call TRBJ2-2, with a possible D match to TRBD1 (7 bases). The CDR3 contains 15 residues. The germline V gene has CDR1 SEHNR and CDR2 FQNEAQ (reference sequence). V lost 2 bases to trimming and J lost 6 bases, with 13 bases between them. CDR3: CASSLMAGGPGELFF. The CDR3, as DNA: TGTGCCAGCAGCTTAATGGCAGGGGGGCCCGGGGAGCTGTTTTTT. The whole variable domain, remainder taken from reference TRBV7-9 and TRBJ2-2, is DTGVSQNPRHKITKRGQNVTFRCDPISEHNRLYWYRQTLGQGPEFLTYFQNEAQLEKSRLLSDRFSAERPKGSFSTLEIQRTEQGDSAMYLCASSLMAGGPGELFFGEGSRLTVL.

The chain joins TRBV5-8 to TRBJ1-5, with D perhaps matching TRBD1 (6 bases). CDR3 length: 13 residues. V lost 5 bases and J lost 7, with 13 bases in between. The germline V gene has CDR1 SGHTS and CDR2 YDEGEE. The CDR3 coding sequence is TGTGCCAGCAGTAAGGGGGACCGCCAGCCCCAGCATTTT. Encoded protein: CASSKGDRQPQHF.

The chain recombines TRBV5-6 with TRBJ1-5; possible D gene TRBD1, 6 bases. The CDR3 is 17 amino acids. Between the trimmed V and J ends, which lost 4 bases and 2 bases, there was a span of 19 bases. Germline V gene sequence: CDR1 SGHDT, CDR2 YYEEEE. The CDR3 region has the DNA TGTGCCAGCAGCCGGGTCGGGGGGGGGCGACGCAATCAGCCCCAGCATTTT. This sequence encodes CASSRVGGGRRNQPQHF.

This chain uses TRBV9 with TRBJ1-5; possible D gene TRBD1, 6 bases. The CDR3 is made up of 18 amino acids. Germline V gene data show CDR1 as SGDLS and CDR2 as YYNGEE. The V end was cut by 2 bases, the J end by 7 bases, with 25 bases between. CDR3 protein: CASSVGVTQQGIRQPQHF. The CDR3 coding sequence is TGTGCCAGCAGCGTTGGGGTAACTCAACAGGGAATACGACAGCCCCAGCATTTT. The variable domain in full, completed from reference TRBV9 and TRBJ1-5, reads DSGVTQTPKHLITATGQRVTLRCSPRSGDLSVYWYQQSLDQGLQFLIQYYNGEERAKGNILERFSAQQFPDLHSELNLSSLELGDSALYFCASSVGVTQQGIRQPQHFGDGTRLSIL.

Of note for this clone: At one end, the junction sequence differs from germline, possibly due to a read error. The rearrangement links TRBV5-5 to TRBJ1-2; 7 bases are a match to TRBD1. This CDR3 spans 15 amino acids. CDR1 and CDR2 (germline): SGHKS, YYEKEE (reference sequence). CDR3 loop: CASRLEPQGNYGYTF. The CDR3 DNA sequence: TGTGCCAGCAGGTTGGAGCCACAGGGGAACTATGGCTACACCTTC.

The chain couples TRBV9 to TRBJ2-3; 8 bases line up with TRBD2. Per the germline V gene, CDR1 is SGDLS and CDR2 is YYNGEE. There are 15 residues in the CDR3. The V segment lost 2 bases and the J segment 3 bases; nucleotides outside the gene matches: 5. CDR3 in DNA: TGTGCCAGCAGCGTGTCTGGCGGGAGGACAGATACGCAGTATTTT. As protein: CASSVSGGRTDTQYF.

The rearrangement uses TRBV6-4 and TRBJ2-5; TRBD1 aligns across 9 bases. Germline CDR1 is MRHNA and CDR2 is SNTAGT. V was pared by 3 bases and J by 5 bases, with 10 bases of the junction left unmatched. The CDR3 sequence is 16 residues long. The CDR3 DNA follows: TGTGCCAGCAGTGAAGGTGCGGGACAGGGCGCGGAGACCCAGTACTTC. This sequence encodes CASSEGAGQGAETQYF.

This clone was seen a single time. The chain uses TRBV7-3 and TRBJ2-2; TRBD2 is a possible D gene (6 bases). Trimming left V 5 bases short and J 7 bases short, with 11 bases between. The CDR3 covers 13 residues. The V gene's germline CDR1 is SGHTA and CDR2 FQGTGA. CDR3 in DNA: TGTGCCAGCAGCGACCGGCGGGACGGGGAGCTGTTTTTT. Translated: CASSDRRDGELFF. The full variable domain, completed using reference TRBV7-3 and TRBJ2-2, is GAGVSQTPSNKVTEKGKYVELRCDPISGHTALYWYRQSLGQGPEFLIYFQGTGAADDSGLPNDRFFAVRPEGSVSTLKIQRTERGDSAVYLCASSDRRDGELFFGEGSRLTVL.

This clone is a singleton in its sample. The chain joins TRBV21-1 to TRBJ1-1; no DNA check was done on the table's D call, TRBD1. TRBV21-1 has pseudogene status. The CDR3 runs 17 residues. CDR3 amino acids: CASSKGGRPGPTLEAFF. For the CDR3, the DNA is TGTGCCAGCAGCAAAGGGGGGCGGCCAGGGCCCACTTTAGAAGCTTTCTTT.

The genes are TRBV7-9 and TRBJ1-5; TRBD1 agrees at 7 bases. V was pared by 1 base and J by 5 bases, with 2 bases of the junction left unmatched. CDR1 and CDR2 (germline): SEHNR, FQNEAQ (reference sequence). The CDR3 is 14 residues long. CDR3 coding DNA: TGTGCCAGCAGCTTAGGGGACAGTTATCAGCCCCAGCATTTT. It yields the protein CASSLGDSYQPQHF.

The CDR3 bases are TGTGCCAGCAGTTACTCGACTAGGCGGGAGGGAAGTGAGCAGTTCTTC. Translated: CASSYSTRREGSEQFF. This chain uses TRBV6-5 with TRBJ2-1, with 9 bases that match TRBD2. The CDR3 contains 16 residues. Losses at the gene ends were 0 bases for V and 9 bases for J; bases not matched to a gene: 9. Looked up from germline, CDR1 is MNHEY and CDR2 is SVGAGI.

The chain joins TRBV7-8 to TRBJ1-6; D perhaps matches TRBD1 (6 bases). V lost 5 bases and J lost 5, with 13 bases in between. Germline loops: CDR1 SGHVS, CDR2 FQNEAQ. The CDR3 loop spans 15 amino acids. The CDR3 here is CASSETGTNNSPLHF. CDR3 coding DNA: TGTGCCAGCAGCGAGACCGGGACAAATAATTCACCCCTCCACTTT.

This clone was recorded a few times. The chain is built from TRBV5-6 and TRBJ2-2, with D maybe TRBD1 (5 bases). Germline CDR1 is SGHDT and CDR2 is YYEEEE. The germline V and J ends were trimmed by 0 bases and 0 bases, with 15 bases remaining between them. The length of the CDR3 is 18 residues. This CDR3 reads CASSLAWNGQANTGELFF. In DNA, the CDR3 is TGTGCCAGCAGCTTGGCTTGGAACGGACAAGCGAACACCGGGGAGCTGTTTTTT.